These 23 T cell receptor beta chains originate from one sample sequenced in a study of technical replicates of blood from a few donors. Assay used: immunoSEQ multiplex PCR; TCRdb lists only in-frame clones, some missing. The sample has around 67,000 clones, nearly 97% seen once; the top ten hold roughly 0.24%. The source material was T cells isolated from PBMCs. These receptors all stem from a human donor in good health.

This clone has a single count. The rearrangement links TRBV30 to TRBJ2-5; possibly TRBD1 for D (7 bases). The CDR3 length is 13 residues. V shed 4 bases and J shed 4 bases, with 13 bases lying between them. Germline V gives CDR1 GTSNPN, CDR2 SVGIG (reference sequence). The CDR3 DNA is TGTGCCTGGACGGAGGGGGCGGTAGAGACCCAGTACTTC. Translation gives CAWTEGAVETQYF.

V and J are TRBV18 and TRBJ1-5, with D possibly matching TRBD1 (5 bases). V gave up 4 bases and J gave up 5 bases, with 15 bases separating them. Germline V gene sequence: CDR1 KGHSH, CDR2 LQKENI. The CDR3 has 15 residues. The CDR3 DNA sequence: TGTGCCAGCTCACTCGAAGGAGGGGTATATCAGCCCCAGCATTTT. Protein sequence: CASSLEGGVYQPQHF.

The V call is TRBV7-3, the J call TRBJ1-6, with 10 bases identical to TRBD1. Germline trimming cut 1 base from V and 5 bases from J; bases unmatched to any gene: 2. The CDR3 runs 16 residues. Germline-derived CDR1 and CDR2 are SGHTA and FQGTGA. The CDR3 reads CASSLRQGAHNSPLHF. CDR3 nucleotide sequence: TGTGCCAGCAGCTTAAGACAGGGGGCACATAATTCACCCCTCCACTTT.

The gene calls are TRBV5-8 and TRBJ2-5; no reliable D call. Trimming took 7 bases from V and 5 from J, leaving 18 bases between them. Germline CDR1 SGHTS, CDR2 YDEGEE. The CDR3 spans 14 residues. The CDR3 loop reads CASGSRGLGETQYF. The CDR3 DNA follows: TGTGCCAGCGGGTCGAGAGGCCTTGGGGAGACCCAGTACTTC.

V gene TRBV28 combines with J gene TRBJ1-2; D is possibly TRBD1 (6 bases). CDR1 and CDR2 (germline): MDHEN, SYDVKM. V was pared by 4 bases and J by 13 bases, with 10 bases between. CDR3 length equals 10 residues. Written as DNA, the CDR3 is TGTGCCAGCAGTTACAGGGTCCCCACCTTC. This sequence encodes CASSYRVPTF.

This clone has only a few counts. Written as DNA, the CDR3 is TGTGCCAGCAGCCCCTCCGGGGGGTGGAATGGTGGAGGCTACGAGCAGTACTTC. It yields the protein CASSPSGGWNGGGYEQYF. The gene calls are TRBV4-2 and TRBJ2-7; TRBD2 agrees at 7 bases. The CDR3 runs 18 residues. CDR1 is LGHNA and CDR2 is YNFKEQ in the germline V gene. The trim removed 4 bases at V and 3 bases at J, leaving 18 bases unmatched.

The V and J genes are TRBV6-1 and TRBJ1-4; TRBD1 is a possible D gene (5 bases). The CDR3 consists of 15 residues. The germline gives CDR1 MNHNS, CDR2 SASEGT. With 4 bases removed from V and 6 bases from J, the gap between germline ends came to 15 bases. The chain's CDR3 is CASSALGGGHEKLFF. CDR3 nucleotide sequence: TGTGCCAGCAGTGCCCTTGGGGGAGGACATGAAAAACTGTTTTTT.

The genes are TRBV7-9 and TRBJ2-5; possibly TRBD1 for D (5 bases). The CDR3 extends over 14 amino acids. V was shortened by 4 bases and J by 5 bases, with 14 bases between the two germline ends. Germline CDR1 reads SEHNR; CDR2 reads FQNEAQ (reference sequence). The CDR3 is CASSSKTVFETQYF. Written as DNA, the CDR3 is TGTGCCAGCAGCTCCAAGACAGTTTTTGAGACCCAGTACTTC.

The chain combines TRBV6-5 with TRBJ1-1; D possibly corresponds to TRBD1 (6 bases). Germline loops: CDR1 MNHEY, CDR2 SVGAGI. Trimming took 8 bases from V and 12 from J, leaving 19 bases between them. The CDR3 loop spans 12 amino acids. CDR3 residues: CASQGGTGTTFF. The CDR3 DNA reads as TGTGCCAGCCAAGGGGGAACCGGGACAACTTTCTTT.

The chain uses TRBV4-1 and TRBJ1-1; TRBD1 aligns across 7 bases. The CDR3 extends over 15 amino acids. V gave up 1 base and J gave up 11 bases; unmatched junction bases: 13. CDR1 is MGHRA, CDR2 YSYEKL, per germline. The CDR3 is CASSQGWTGGVGAFF. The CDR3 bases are TGCGCCAGCAGCCAAGGTTGGACAGGTGGCGTTGGGGCTTTCTTT.

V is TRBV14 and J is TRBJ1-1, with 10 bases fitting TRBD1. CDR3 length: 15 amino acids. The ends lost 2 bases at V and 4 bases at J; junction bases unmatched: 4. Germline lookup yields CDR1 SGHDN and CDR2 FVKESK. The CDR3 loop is CASSQSGTGATEAFF. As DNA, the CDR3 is TGTGCCAGCAGCCAATCCGGGACAGGGGCCACTGAAGCTTTCTTT.

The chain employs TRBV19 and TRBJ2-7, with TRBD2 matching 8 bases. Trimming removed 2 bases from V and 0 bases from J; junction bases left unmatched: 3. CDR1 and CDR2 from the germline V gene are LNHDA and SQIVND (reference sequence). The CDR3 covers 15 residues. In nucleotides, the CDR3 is TGTGCCAGTAGTATATTAGCGGGGAGCTCCTACGAGCAGTACTTC. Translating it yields CASSILAGSSYEQYF.

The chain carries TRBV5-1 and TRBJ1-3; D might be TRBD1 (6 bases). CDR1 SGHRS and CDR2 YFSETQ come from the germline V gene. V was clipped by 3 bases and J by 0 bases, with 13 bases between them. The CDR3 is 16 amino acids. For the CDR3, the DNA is TGCGCCAGCAGCTCCGGACAGTTCGCCTCTGGAAACACCATATATTTT. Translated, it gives CASSSGQFASGNTIYF. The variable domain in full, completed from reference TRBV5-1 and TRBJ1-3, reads KAGVTQTPRYLIKTRGQQVTLSCSPISGHRSVSWYQQTPGQGLQFLFEYFSETQRNKGNFPGRFSGRQFSNSRSEMNVSTLELGDSALYLCASSSGQFASGNTIYFGEGSWLTVV.

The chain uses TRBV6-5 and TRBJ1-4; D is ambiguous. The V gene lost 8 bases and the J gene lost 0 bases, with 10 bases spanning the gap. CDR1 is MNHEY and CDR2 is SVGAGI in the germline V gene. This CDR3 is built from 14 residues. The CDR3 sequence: CASSGSATNEKLFF. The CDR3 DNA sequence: TGTGCCAGCTCGGGGAGTGCAACTAATGAAAAACTGTTTTTT.

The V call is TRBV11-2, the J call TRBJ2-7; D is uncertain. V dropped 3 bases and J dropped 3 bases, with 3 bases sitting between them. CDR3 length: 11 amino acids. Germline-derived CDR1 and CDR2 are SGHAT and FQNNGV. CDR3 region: CASSFYYEQYF. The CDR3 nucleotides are TGTGCCAGCAGCTTTTACTACGAGCAGTACTTC.

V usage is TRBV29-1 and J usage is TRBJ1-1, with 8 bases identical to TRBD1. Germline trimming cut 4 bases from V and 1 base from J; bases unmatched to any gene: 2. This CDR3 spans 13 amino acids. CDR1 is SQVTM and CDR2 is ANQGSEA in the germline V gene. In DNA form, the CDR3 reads TGCAGCGTTGGGGACAGGAGGAACACTGAAGCTTTCTTT. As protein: CSVGDRRNTEAFF.

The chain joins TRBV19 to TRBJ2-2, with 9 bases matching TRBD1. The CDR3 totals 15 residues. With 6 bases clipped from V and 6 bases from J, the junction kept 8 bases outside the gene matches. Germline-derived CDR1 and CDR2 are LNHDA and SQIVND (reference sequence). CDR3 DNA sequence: TGTGCCAGTAGCTCCGGGACAGGGTACCCCGGGGAGCTGTTTTTT. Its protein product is CASSSGTGYPGELFF.

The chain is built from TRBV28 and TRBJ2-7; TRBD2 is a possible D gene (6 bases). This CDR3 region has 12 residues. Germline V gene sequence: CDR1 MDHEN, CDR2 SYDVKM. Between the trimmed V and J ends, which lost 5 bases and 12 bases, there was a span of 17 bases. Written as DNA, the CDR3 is TGTGCCAGCAGTATCCCTGCGGGGTTGGCGTACTTC. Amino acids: CASSIPAGLAYF.

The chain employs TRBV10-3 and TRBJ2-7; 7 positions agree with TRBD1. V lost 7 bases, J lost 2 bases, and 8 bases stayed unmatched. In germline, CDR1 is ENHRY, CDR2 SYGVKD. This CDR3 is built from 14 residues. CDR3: CAIKGADKTYEQYF. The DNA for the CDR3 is TGTGCCATCAAGGGGGCAGACAAGACCTACGAGCAGTACTTC.

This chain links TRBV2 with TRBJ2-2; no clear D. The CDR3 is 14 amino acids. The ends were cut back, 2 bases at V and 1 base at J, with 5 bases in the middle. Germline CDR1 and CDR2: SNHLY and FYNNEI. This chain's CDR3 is CASSEYWNTGELFF. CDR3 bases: TGTGCCAGCAGTGAATACTGGAACACCGGGGAGCTGTTTTTT.

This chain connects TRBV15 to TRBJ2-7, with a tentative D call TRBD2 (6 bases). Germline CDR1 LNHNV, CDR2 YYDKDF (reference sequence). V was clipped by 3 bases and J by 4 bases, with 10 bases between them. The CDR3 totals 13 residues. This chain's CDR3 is CATSRDYGYEQYF. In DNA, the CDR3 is TGTGCCACCAGCAGGGACTATGGATACGAGCAGTACTTC.

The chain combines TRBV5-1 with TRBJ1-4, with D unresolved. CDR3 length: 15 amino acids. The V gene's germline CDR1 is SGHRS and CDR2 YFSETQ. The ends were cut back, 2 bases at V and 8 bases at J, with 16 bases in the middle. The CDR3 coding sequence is TGCGCCAGCAGCTTTGATGGAGGTTCGGGCGAAAAACTGTTTTTT. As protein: CASSFDGGSGEKLFF. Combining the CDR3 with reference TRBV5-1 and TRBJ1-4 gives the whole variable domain KAGVTQTPRYLIKTRGQQVTLSCSPISGHRSVSWYQQTPGQGLQFLFEYFSETQRNKGNFPGRFSGRQFSNSRSEMNVSTLELGDSALYLCASSFDGGSGEKLFFGSGTQLSVL.

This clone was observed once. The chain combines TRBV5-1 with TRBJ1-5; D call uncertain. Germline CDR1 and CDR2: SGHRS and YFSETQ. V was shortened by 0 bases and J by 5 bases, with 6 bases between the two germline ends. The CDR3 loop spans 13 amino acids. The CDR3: CASSLGVDQPQHF. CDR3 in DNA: TGCGCCAGCAGCTTGGGCGTAGATCAGCCCCAGCATTTT.